What follows is one T cell receptor (beta chain) and its context. The data originate from a study of Graves' ophthalmopathy and Graves' hyperthyroidism. Moderate-to-severe activity, CAS at least 3, NOSPECS at least 4 and duration under 3 months characterized donors with ophthalmopathy. RNA transcripts yielded amplified TCR beta CDR3 regions. Investigators did first-round RT-PCR with HTBI primers, then second-round multiplex PCR. TCRdb ran MiXCR on the multiplex PCR reads and lists one entry per CDR3 protein. The data show approximately 330,000 distinct CDR3 sequences, about a sixth seen once. The V and J ends lost 0 bases and 0 bases, in that order; junction bases with no gene match: 9. Germline V gene data show CDR1 as SGHNT and CDR2 as YYREEE (reference sequence). This CDR3 region has 17 residues.

V gene TRBV5-4 combines with J gene TRBJ2-7; the match to TRBD1 covers 7 bases. The sample comprised peripheral blood. This clonotype originated in an adult man with Graves' ophthalmopathy. CDR3 sequence reads: CASSLVGGQPSSYEQYF. The CDR3 DNA follows: TGTGCCAGCAGCTTGGTAGGGGGACAGCCGAGCTCCTACGAGCAGTACTTC.